The rows below give T cell receptor beta chains drawn from one sample of a study of blood T cells in healthy people across ages. One entry per CDR3 protein results from TCRdb running MiXCR on the 5' RACE reads. The sample contains 850,000 to 950,000 distinct CDR3 sequences, 25% to 30% of which appear only once. Specimen: blood. The receptors were sampled from a woman at least 80 years old in good health. Each CDR3 is given with its conserved first and last residue. Each record gives: J gene, clone size, V gene, D gene, CDR3 DNA, CDR3 protein. D genes are given only for firm matches. Clone sizes are given selectively: once, few, many, or a class where the clone is expanded.

J: TRBJ2-1; size: many; V: TRBV20-1; D: TRBD2; DNA: TGCAGTGTCCTGTGGCGGGGGGACTACAATGAGCAGTTCTTC; CDR3: CSVLWRGDYNEQFF
J: TRBJ1-5; size: few; V: TRBV7-2; D: .; DNA: TGTGCCAGCAGGTTCGGTAGCAATCAGCCCCAGCATTTT; CDR3: CASRFGSNQPQHF
J: TRBJ2-3; size: .; V: TRBV11-2; D: .; DNA: TGTGCCAGCAGCTTAGCGCGCGGAGGCCAGGGTACGCAGTATTTT; CDR3: CASSLARGGQGTQYF
J: TRBJ1-2; size: many; V: TRBV20-1; D: .; DNA: TGCAGTGCTAGTAAGGTCTATGGCTACACCTTC; CDR3: CSASKVYGYTF
J: TRBJ1-2; size: few; V: TRBV12-3/TRBV12-4; D: TRBD1; DNA: TGTGTCAGCAGTTTAGGGACAGGGGACCTCAACTTCTATGGCTACACCTTC; CDR3: CVSSLGTGDLNFYGYTF
J: TRBJ1-3; size: .; V: TRBV10-3; D: TRBD1; DNA: TGTGCCATCAGTGAGTCCGGCCACAGGGGCGGATTTGGAAACACCATATATTTT; CDR3: CAISESGHRGGFGNTIYF
J: TRBJ1-4; size: many; V: TRBV20-1; D: TRBD1; DNA: TGCAGTGCCCTGTCCCGGGACAGGGGTTGGGGTGAAAAACTGTTTTTT; CDR3: CSALSRDRGWGEKLFF
J: TRBJ2-6; size: many; V: TRBV6-2/TRBV6-3; D: .; DNA: TGTGCCAGCAGTTACAGTTTTAGCGGCCACCTTGGGGCCAACGTCCTGACTTTC; CDR3: CASSYSFSGHLGANVLTF
J: TRBJ2-7; size: many; V: TRBV28; D: TRBD1; DNA: TGTGCCAGCAGTCCATGGACAGGGGTCGAGCAGTACTTC; CDR3: CASSPWTGVEQYF
J: TRBJ2-3; size: once; V: TRBV29-1; D: .; DNA: TGCAGCGTTATTGCGGGGCTGAGCACAGATTCGCAGTATTTT; CDR3: CSVIAGLSTDSQYF
J: TRBJ1-5; size: many; V: TRBV12-3/TRBV12-4; D: .; DNA: TGTGCCAGCAGTCCGGGACAACCTAGCAATCAGCCCCAGCATTTT; CDR3: CASSPGQPSNQPQHF
J: TRBJ2-1; size: many; V: TRBV7-8; D: .; DNA: TGTGCCAGCAGCGGTGGCCTCGGGGCTGAGCAGTTCTTC; CDR3: CASSGGLGAEQFF
J: TRBJ2-5; size: many; V: TRBV11-2; D: .; DNA: TGTGCCAGCAGCTCCCAAGGGGGGAGACAAGAGACCCAGTACTTC; CDR3: CASSSQGGRQETQYF
J: TRBJ2-5; size: .; V: TRBV19; D: .; DNA: TGTGCCAGTAGCCTCCGGGGCGACTCTTGGACGACCCAGTACTTC; CDR3: CASSLRGDSWTTQYF
J: TRBJ2-3; size: .; V: TRBV10-1; D: .; DNA: TGCGCCAGCAGTGAGTGGACCAGACCCGGGGGAGATGCGCAGTATTTT; CDR3: CASSEWTRPGGDAQYF
J: TRBJ1-5; size: few; V: TRBV10-2; D: .; DNA: TGCGCCAGCCGACCCGGGGCCTTCAATCAGCCCCAGCATTTT; CDR3: CASRPGAFNQPQHF
J: TRBJ1-2; size: many; V: TRBV3-1; D: .; DNA: TGTGCCAGCAGCCGTCCGGGGGCGCCTGGCTACACCTTC; CDR3: CASSRPGAPGYTF
J: TRBJ2-5; size: .; V: TRBV20-1; D: TRBD2; DNA: TGCAGTGCTACTAACCGGGGGGGCCCCAATGAGCAGTACTTC; CDR3: CSATNRGGPNEQYF
J: TRBJ1-1; size: few; V: TRBV6-5; D: .; DNA: TGTGCCAGCTCAAATCAGGGCAGTTGGGGGACTGAAGCTTTCTTT; CDR3: CASSNQGSWGTEAFF
J: TRBJ1-6; size: .; V: TRBV9; D: TRBD1; DNA: TGTGCCAGCAGTACCAGGGGGAGGGATTCACCCCTCCACTTT; CDR3: CASSTRGRDSPLHF
J: TRBJ2-5; size: many; V: TRBV10-3; D: .; DNA: TGTGCCATCAGTGCTGGTGAGACCCAGTACTTC; CDR3: CAISAGETQYF
J: TRBJ2-7; size: many; V: TRBV29-1; D: .; DNA: TGCAGCGTTGCTAGGGGCACCGAGCAGTACTTC; CDR3: CSVARGTEQYF
J: TRBJ2-7; size: .; V: TRBV12-3/TRBV12-4; D: TRBD1; DNA: TGTGCCAGCAGATATAGGACAGGGAACTACGAGCAGTACTTC; CDR3: CASRYRTGNYEQYF
J: TRBJ1-2; size: once; V: TRBV18; D: .; DNA: TGTGCCAGCTCACCACCTATACTTAACTATGGCTACACCTTC; CDR3: CASSPPILNYGYTF
J: TRBJ1-3; size: .; V: TRBV7-9; D: .; DNA: TGTGCCAGCAGCAAGACAGAGGGTTCTTCCGGAAACACCATATATTTT; CDR3: CASSKTEGSSGNTIYF
J: TRBJ1-5; size: few; V: TRBV10-2; D: TRBD1; DNA: TGCGCCAGCAGTGAGGGACAGGTAGGAGGTCAGCCCCAGCATTTT; CDR3: CASSEGQVGGQPQHF
J: TRBJ1-2; size: many; V: TRBV29-1; D: .; DNA: TGCAGCGTTGTTGTGGGCGCACCCCAGACAAACTATGGCTACACCTTC; CDR3: CSVVVGAPQTNYGYTF
J: TRBJ1-6; size: .; V: TRBV7-9; D: TRBD1; DNA: TGTGCCAGCAGCTTAGCCGTCGACAGGGCTGGTTCACCCCTCCACTTT; CDR3: CASSLAVDRAGSPLHF
J: TRBJ1-2; size: .; V: TRBV29-1; D: TRBD1; DNA: TGCAGCGTTGAAGATCAAATAGACAGGGGATATGGCTACACCTTC; CDR3: CSVEDQIDRGYGYTF
J: TRBJ1-2; size: many; V: TRBV4-3; D: TRBD1; DNA: TGCGCCAGCAGCGAACAGGGGGCTGGCTATGGCTACACCTTC; CDR3: CASSEQGAGYGYTF
J: TRBJ2-3; size: .; V: TRBV15; D: TRBD2; DNA: TGTGCCACCAGATTGGGACTAGCGACAGATACGCAGTATTTT; CDR3: CATRLGLATDTQYF
J: TRBJ1-1; size: few; V: TRBV10-3; D: .; DNA: TGTGCCATCAGTGAACTGGTGAACACTGAAGCTTTCTTT; CDR3: CAISELVNTEAFF
J: TRBJ2-3; size: many; V: TRBV13; D: .; DNA: TGTGCCAGCAGCTTGGGCCGCAACACGCAGTATTTT; CDR3: CASSLGRNTQYF
J: TRBJ1-2; size: few; V: TRBV2; D: .; DNA: TGTGCCAGCAGTGAGAACGAGGACGGCGGGCCGGATGGCTACACCTTC; CDR3: CASSENEDGGPDGYTF
J: TRBJ2-5; size: few; V: TRBV4-1; D: TRBD2; DNA: TGCGCCAGCAGCCACGACAGACTAGCGAGGAACCGAGAGACCCAGTACTTC; CDR3: CASSHDRLARNRETQYF
J: TRBJ1-5; size: many; V: TRBV7-2; D: TRBD1; DNA: TGTGCCAGCAGCTTGGGGACAGGGTCGAGCAATCAGCCCCAGCATTTT; CDR3: CASSLGTGSSNQPQHF
J: TRBJ1-5; size: many; V: TRBV20-1; D: .; DNA: TGCAGTGCTAGAGGGATAAGGAGCAATCAGCCCCAGCATTTT; CDR3: CSARGIRSNQPQHF
J: TRBJ1-2; size: many; V: TRBV27; D: .; DNA: TGTGCCAGCAGTTACGGGCAGGGAATAGGAGGCTACACCTTC; CDR3: CASSYGQGIGGYTF
J: TRBJ1-2; size: .; V: TRBV7-9; D: .; DNA: TGTGCCAGCACCCCGTTAGCTAACTATAGCTACACCTTC; CDR3: CASTPLANYSYTF
J: TRBJ1-2; size: few; V: TRBV15; D: TRBD1; DNA: TGTGCCACCAGCATGGGCGACAGGGGGCGAGGCTACACCTTC; CDR3: CATSMGDRGRGYTF
J: TRBJ1-2; size: .; V: TRBV2; D: .; DNA: TGTGCCAGCAGTGTTAGGCCGGGGGATTCCTATGGCTACACCTTC; CDR3: CASSVRPGDSYGYTF
J: TRBJ2-1; size: many; V: TRBV7-2; D: .; DNA: TGTGCCAGCAGTCAGCGCCGGGGGATCCACAATGAGCAGTTCTTC; CDR3: CASSQRRGIHNEQFF
J: TRBJ2-5; size: few; V: TRBV28; D: .; DNA: TGTGCCAGCACTAACCCCCCCAGCGCCGAGACCCAGTACTTC; CDR3: CASTNPPSAETQYF
J: TRBJ1-5; size: few; V: TRBV5-5; D: .; DNA: TGTGCCAGCAGCTGGGCACAGACACCAGAGCAGCCCCAGCATTTT; CDR3: CASSWAQTPEQPQHF
J: TRBJ2-1; size: many; V: TRBV27; D: TRBD1; DNA: TGTGCCAGCAGTTCCACAGGGGCAGGTGAGCAGTTCTTC; CDR3: CASSSTGAGEQFF
J: TRBJ2-3; size: many; V: TRBV9; D: TRBD2; DNA: TGTGCCAGCAGCGTAGTTGGACTAGCGGTGACAGATACGCAGTATTTT; CDR3: CASSVVGLAVTDTQYF
J: TRBJ1-2; size: .; V: TRBV7-2; D: .; DNA: TGTGCCAGCAGCTTAGTCTTTGGGGGGCGGGCTGGCTACACCTTC; CDR3: CASSLVFGGRAGYTF
J: TRBJ2-5; size: many; V: TRBV27; D: TRBD2; DNA: TGTGCCAGTCGATGGACTAGCGGGCAAGAGACCCAGTACTTC; CDR3: CASRWTSGQETQYF
J: TRBJ2-3; size: .; V: TRBV6-2/TRBV6-3; D: .; DNA: TGTGCCAGCAGTAGATACCCGGGACCAGATACGCAGTATTTT; CDR3: CASSRYPGPDTQYF
J: TRBJ1-2; size: .; V: TRBV2; D: .; DNA: TGTGCCAGCAGTGGGGCAATAAGCTATGGCTACACCTTC; CDR3: CASSGAISYGYTF
J: TRBJ2-1; size: .; V: TRBV20-1; D: TRBD2; DNA: TGCAGTGCTAGAGCCGACGGGACTAACCCCTACAATGAGCAGTTCTTC; CDR3: CSARADGTNPYNEQFF
J: TRBJ2-1; size: .; V: TRBV19; D: TRBD2; DNA: TGTGCCAGTAGTATTGTTAGCGGGGCTGACAATGAGCAGTTCTTC; CDR3: CASSIVSGADNEQFF
J: TRBJ1-2; size: few; V: TRBV7-2; D: .; DNA: TGTGCCAGCAGCTTCTACTCGCGGGTCTATGGCTACACCTTC; CDR3: CASSFYSRVYGYTF
J: TRBJ1-5; size: .; V: TRBV12-3/TRBV12-4; D: .; DNA: TGTGCCAGCAGCACCCGGGACGTTAGCAATCAGCCCCAGCATTTT; CDR3: CASSTRDVSNQPQHF
J: TRBJ2-1; size: many; V: TRBV6-2/TRBV6-3; D: TRBD1; DNA: TGTGCCAGCAGAAGCCAGGGGGCGGAGCAGTTCTTC; CDR3: CASRSQGAEQFF